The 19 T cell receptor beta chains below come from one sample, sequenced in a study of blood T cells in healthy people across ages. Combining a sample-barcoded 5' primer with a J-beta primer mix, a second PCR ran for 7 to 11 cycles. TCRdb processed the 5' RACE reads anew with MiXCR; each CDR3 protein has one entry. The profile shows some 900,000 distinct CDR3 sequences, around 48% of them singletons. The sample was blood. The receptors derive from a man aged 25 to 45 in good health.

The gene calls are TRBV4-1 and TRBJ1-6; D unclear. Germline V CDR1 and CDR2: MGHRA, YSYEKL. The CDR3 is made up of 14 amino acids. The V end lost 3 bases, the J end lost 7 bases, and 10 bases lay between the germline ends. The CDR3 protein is CASSQQMWNSPLHF. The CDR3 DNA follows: TGCGCCAGCAGCCAGCAAATGTGGAATTCACCCCTCCACTTT.

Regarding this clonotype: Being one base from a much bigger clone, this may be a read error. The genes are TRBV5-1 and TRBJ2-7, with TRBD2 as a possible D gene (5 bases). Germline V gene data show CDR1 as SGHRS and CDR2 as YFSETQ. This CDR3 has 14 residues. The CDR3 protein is CTSSLTDGGYEQYF. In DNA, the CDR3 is TGCACCAGCAGCCTTACGGACGGAGGATACGAGCAGTACTTC. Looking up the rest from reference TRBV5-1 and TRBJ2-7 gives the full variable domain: KAGVTQTPRYLIKTRGQQVTLSCSPISGHRSVSWYQQTPGQGLQFLFEYFSETQRNKGNFPGRFSGRQFSNSRSEMNVSTLELGDSALYLCTSSLTDGGYEQYFGPGTRLTVT.

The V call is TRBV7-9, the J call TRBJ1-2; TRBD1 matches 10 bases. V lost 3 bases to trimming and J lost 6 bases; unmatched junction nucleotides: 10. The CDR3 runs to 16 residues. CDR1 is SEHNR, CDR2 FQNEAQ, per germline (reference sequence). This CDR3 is CASSLPGRQGADGYTF. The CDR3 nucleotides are TGTGCCAGCAGCTTGCCAGGACGACAGGGGGCCGATGGCTACACCTTC.

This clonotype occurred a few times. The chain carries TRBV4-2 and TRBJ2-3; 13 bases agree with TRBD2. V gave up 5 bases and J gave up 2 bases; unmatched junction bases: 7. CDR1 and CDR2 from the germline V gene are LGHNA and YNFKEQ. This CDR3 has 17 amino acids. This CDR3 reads CASSSGLAGVITDTQYF. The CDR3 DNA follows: TGTGCCAGCAGCTCCGGACTAGCGGGGGTTATCACAGATACGCAGTATTTT.

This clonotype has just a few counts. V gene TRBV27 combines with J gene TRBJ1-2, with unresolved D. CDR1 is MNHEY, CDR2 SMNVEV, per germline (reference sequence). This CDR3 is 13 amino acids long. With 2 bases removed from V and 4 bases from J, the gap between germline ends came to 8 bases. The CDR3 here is CASSLGPFYGYTF. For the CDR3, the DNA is TGTGCCAGCAGTTTAGGACCCTTCTATGGCTACACCTTC.

The CDR3 region has the DNA TGTGCCAGTGCCACCGGGACTAGCTTCAGGAATGAGCAGTTCTTC. Protein: CASATGTSFRNEQFF. The genes are TRBV6-2 or TRBV6-3 and TRBJ2-1; 9 bases are a match to TRBD2. Unmatched junction bases numbered 13, after V lost 9 bases and J lost 7 bases. The CDR3 consists of 15 residues. Germline values: CDR1 MNHEY, CDR2 SVGEGT.

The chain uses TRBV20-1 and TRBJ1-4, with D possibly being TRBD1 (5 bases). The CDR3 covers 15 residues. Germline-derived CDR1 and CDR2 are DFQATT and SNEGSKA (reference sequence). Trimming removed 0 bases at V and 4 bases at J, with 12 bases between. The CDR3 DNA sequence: TGCAGTGCTAGAGATCGTAAGGACAATAATGAAAAACTGTTTTTT. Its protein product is CSARDRKDNNEKLFF.

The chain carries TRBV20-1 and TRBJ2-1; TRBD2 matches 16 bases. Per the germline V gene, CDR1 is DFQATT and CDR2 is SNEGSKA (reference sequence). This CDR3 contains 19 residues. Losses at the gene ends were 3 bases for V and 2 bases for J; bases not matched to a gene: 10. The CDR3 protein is CSARAGLAGGRKTYNEQFF. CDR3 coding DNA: TGCAGTGCTAGGGCGGGACTAGCGGGGGGGAGAAAGACCTACAATGAGCAGTTCTTC.

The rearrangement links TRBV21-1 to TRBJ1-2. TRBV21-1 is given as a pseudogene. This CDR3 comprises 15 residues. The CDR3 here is CASSKGGVGSAGYTF. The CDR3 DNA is TGTGCCAGCAGCAAAGGTGGGGTCGGCAGCGCGGGCTACACCTTC.

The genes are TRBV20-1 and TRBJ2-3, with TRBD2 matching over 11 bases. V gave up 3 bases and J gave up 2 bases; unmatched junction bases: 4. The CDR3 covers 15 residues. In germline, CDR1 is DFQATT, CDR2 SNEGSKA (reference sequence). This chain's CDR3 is CSASTSGGPTDTQYF. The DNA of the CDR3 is TGCAGTGCTAGCACTAGCGGGGGCCCCACAGATACGCAGTATTTT.

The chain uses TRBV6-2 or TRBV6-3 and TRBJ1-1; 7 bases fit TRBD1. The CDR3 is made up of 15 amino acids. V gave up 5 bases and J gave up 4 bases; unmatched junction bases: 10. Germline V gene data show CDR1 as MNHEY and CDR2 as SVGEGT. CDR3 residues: CASSKIDRDATEAFF. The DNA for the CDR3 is TGTGCCAGCAGTAAAATTGACAGGGATGCCACTGAAGCTTTCTTT.

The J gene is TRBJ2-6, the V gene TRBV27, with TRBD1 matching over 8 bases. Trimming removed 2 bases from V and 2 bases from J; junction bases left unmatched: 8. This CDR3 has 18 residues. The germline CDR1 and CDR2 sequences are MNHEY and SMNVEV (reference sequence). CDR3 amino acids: CASSLPRGLQPGANVLTF. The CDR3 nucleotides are TGTGCCAGCAGTTTACCCAGGGGGCTGCAACCTGGGGCCAACGTCCTGACTTTC.

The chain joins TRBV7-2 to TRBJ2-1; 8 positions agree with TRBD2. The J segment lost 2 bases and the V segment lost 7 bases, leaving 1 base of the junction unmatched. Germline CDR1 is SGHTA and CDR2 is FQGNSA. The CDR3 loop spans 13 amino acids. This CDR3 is CASTGGAYNEQFF. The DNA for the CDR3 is TGTGCCAGCACCGGGGGGGCCTACAATGAGCAGTTCTTC. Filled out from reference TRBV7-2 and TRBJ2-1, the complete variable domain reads GAGVSQSPSNKVTEKGKDVELRCDPISGHTALYWYRQSLGQGLEFLIYFQGNSAPDKSGLPSDRFSAERTGGSVSTLTIQRTQQEDSAVYLCASTGGAYNEQFFGPGTRLTVL.

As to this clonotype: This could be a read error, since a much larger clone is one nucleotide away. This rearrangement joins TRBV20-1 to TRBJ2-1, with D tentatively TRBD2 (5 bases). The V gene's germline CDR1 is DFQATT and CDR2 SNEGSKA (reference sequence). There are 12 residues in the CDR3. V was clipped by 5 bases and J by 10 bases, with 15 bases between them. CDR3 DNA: TGCAGTGCTGAGGGATTCGTAGGCGAGCAGTTCTTC. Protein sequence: CSAEGFVGEQFF.

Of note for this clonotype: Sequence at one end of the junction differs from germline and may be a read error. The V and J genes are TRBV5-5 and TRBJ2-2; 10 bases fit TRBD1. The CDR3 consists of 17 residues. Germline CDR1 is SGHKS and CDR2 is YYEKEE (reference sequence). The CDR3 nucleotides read TGCGCCAGCAGCTTGCGTATGGGACAGGGGTCTACCGGGGAGCTGTTTTTT. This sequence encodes CASSLRMGQGSTGELFF.

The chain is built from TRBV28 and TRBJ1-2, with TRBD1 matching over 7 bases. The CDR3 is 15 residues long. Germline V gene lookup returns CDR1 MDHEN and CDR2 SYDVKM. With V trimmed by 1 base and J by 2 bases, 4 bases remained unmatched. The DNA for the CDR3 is TGTGCCAGCAGTTTATTCAGGGGACAGAACTATGGCTACACCTTC. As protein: CASSLFRGQNYGYTF.

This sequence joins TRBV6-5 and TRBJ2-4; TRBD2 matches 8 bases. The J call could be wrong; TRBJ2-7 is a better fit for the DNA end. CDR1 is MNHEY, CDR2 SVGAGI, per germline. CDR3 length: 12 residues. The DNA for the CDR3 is TGTGCCAGTCGGGGGGGCCTCCGCGAGCAGTACTTC. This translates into CASRGGLREQYF.

For the CDR3, the DNA is TGCGCCAGCAGCGGGACGGCCTACAATGAGCAGTTCTTC. As protein: CASSGTAYNEQFF. The V and J genes are TRBV5-1 and TRBJ2-1; perhaps D is TRBD1 or TRBD2 (5 bases each). The CDR3 is 13 residues long. V was pared by 4 bases and J by 2 bases, with 7 bases between. Germline V CDR1 and CDR2: SGHRS, YFSETQ.

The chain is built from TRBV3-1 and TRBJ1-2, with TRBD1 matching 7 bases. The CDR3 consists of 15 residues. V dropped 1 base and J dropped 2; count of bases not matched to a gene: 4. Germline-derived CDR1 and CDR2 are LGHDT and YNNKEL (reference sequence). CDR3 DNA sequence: TGTGCCAGCAGCCAAGGTCAGGGGGGAAACTATGGCTACACCTTC. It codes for CASSQGQGGNYGYTF.